This T cell receptor beta chain was recovered during a study of glioma-infiltrating T cells. Study-wide results and caveats: Gliomas, especially low-grade, showed above-expected tissue-blood divergence; non-neoplastic patients showed below.

Using RNA template, CDR3s of TCR alpha and beta were amplified with iRepertoire arm-PCR. TCRdb fed the multiplex PCR reads into MiXCR, producing one record per CDR3 protein. The sample includes around 170,000 distinct CDR3 sequences, roughly two fifths of them seen just once. A note on this clonotype: The antigen remains unidentified. This sequence may be a read error, since a much larger clone differs from it by one base.

Germline V lookup: CDR1 MDHEN, CDR2 SYDVKM. CDR3 length: 15 residues. The source of this sequence is a human donor with low-grade glioma or glioblastoma, undergoing nonglioma brain surgery, or in good health (not recorded which). Sequenced: glioma tissue, nonneoplastic brain tissue, or PBMCs (not recorded which). V and J are TRBV28 and TRBJ1-5; D is possibly TRBD1 (5 bases). The CDR3 DNA reads TGTGCCAGCAGTTTAGGGGCGGGCGTTAGTCAGCCCCGGCATTTT. Translation gives CASSLGAGVSQPRHF.